This entry lists 27 T cell receptor beta chains sequenced from one sample in a study of monozygotic twins with inflammatory bowel disease. From the 5' RACE reads, TCRdb lists one entry per CDR3 protein and no DNA. This repertoire includes fewer than 150,000 distinct CDR3 sequences. Input material: blood. These receptors originate from a human donor with ulcerative colitis or Crohn's disease, or a healthy co-twin of an affected twin (not recorded which).

The chain is built from TRBV20-1 and TRBJ2-7. Germline assignment: CDR1 DFQATT and CDR2 SNEGSKA (reference sequence). The length of the CDR3 is 11 residues. CDR3 in amino acids: CMPEGSYEQYF.

The gene calls are TRBV18 and TRBJ1-1. This CDR3 is 15 amino acids long. Germline values: CDR1 KGHSH, CDR2 LQKENI. This CDR3 reads CASSPGVRRNTEAFF.

CDR3 protein: CSGLGTGGPGELFF. The chain employs TRBV20-1 and TRBJ2-2; TCRdb calls TRBD1, which cannot be checked without DNA. Germline CDR1 reads DFQATT; CDR2 reads SNEGSKA (reference sequence). CDR3 size: 14 residues.

The rearrangement links TRBV3-1 to TRBJ1-1; TCRdb gives TRBD1 as the D gene, but with no DNA this cannot be confirmed. The CDR3 has 14 amino acids. Germline CDR1 is LGHDT and CDR2 is YNNKEL (reference sequence). This CDR3 is CASSLGQSNTEAFF.

This chain connects TRBV15 to TRBJ1-2. The CDR3 runs 14 residues. The V gene's germline CDR1 is LNHNV and CDR2 YYDKDF (reference sequence). The CDR3 here is CATSRVGSDYGYTF.

The chain carries TRBV11-2 and TRBJ2-2. Germline values: CDR1 SGHAT, CDR2 FQNNGV. The CDR3 consists of 13 residues. This chain's CDR3 is CASSLGATGELFF. Based on the CDR3 plus reference TRBV11-2 and TRBJ2-2, the full variable domain is EAGVAQSPRYKIIEKRQSVAFWCNPISGHATLYWYQQILGQGPKLLIQFQNNGVVDDSQLPKDRFSAERLKGVDSTLKIQPAKLEDSAVYLCASSLGATGELFFGEGSRLTVL.

The rearrangement joins TRBV12-5 to TRBJ2-1; TCRdb picks TRBD2, but there is no DNA to check that call. This CDR3 has 15 amino acids. From germline, CDR1 is LGHNT and CDR2 FRNRAP. The CDR3 loop is CASGTGLAGGGEQFF.

V is TRBV25-1 and J is TRBJ2-1; TCRdb's D gene call, TRBD2, goes unchecked for lack of DNA. The CDR3 spans 14 residues. The V gene's germline CDR1 is MGHDK and CDR2 SYGVNS. CDR3 sequence reads: CASALSGSHNEQFF.

V gene TRBV5-1 combines with J gene TRBJ2-5. CDR3 length equals 14 residues. CDR1 is SGHRS and CDR2 is YFSETQ in the germline V gene. This CDR3 reads CASSLVASQETQYF.

The rearrangement links TRBV7-9 to TRBJ1-5; TCRdb picks TRBD1, but there is no DNA to check that call. This CDR3 is built from 16 residues. Per the germline V gene, CDR1 is SEHNR and CDR2 is FQNEAQ (reference sequence). The CDR3 loop reads CASSLGQQYSNQPQHF.

J is TRBJ2-7 and V is TRBV5-1; TCRdb's D call, TRBD1, is unchecked because there is no DNA. The CDR3 is 13 residues long. The germline V gene has CDR1 SGHRS and CDR2 YFSETQ. The chain's CDR3 is CASSLGGIYEQYF.

The genes are TRBV4-3 and TRBJ2-1; TCRdb gives TRBD1 as the D gene, but with no DNA this cannot be confirmed. Germline V gene lookup returns CDR1 LGHNA and CDR2 YSLEER. The CDR3 sequence is 15 residues long. This chain's CDR3 is CASSQGGTGGNEQFF.

The gene calls are TRBV11-2 and TRBJ1-1. The germline V gene has CDR1 SGHAT and CDR2 FQNNGV. The CDR3 runs 16 residues. This CDR3 is CASSLVKGHPDTEAFF.

The chain is built from TRBV6-1 and TRBJ1-1; the TRBD1 assignment by TCRdb is unverifiable without DNA. Germline V CDR1 and CDR2: MNHNS, SASEGT. The CDR3 runs 15 residues. The CDR3 region is CASRYWGSGISEAFF.

This rearrangement joins TRBV10-2 to TRBJ2-5; TCRdb calls TRBD2, which cannot be checked without DNA. The CDR3 length is 17 residues. Germline lookup yields CDR1 WSHSY and CDR2 SAAADI. CDR3 sequence: CASTSRLAGGRQETQYF.

This chain connects TRBV7-6 to TRBJ1-5. Per the germline V gene, CDR1 is SGHVS and CDR2 is FNYEAQ. The CDR3 runs to 13 residues. The CDR3 region is CASSSARNQPQHF.

The J gene is TRBJ2-5, the V gene TRBV5-4; the D call of TRBD1 rests on TCRdb alone, since no DNA is present to check it. Germline lookup yields CDR1 SGHNT and CDR2 YYREEE (reference sequence). CDR3 length: 16 amino acids. The CDR3 spells CASSRPTGRDGETQYF.

The V call is TRBV6-1, the J call TRBJ1-4; lacking DNA, the TRBD1 call made by TCRdb goes unchecked. The CDR3 runs to 14 residues. CDR1 is MNHNS and CDR2 is SASEGT in the germline V gene. The CDR3 loop reads CASSAGFTNEKLFF.

The J gene is TRBJ2-7, the V gene TRBV7-9. The CDR3 length is 13 residues. CDR1 and CDR2 from the germline V gene are SEHNR and FQNEAQ (reference sequence). The CDR3 loop reads CASSRGNYYEQYF.

V is TRBV5-6 and J is TRBJ1-5. CDR3 length: 12 amino acids. Germline assignment: CDR1 SGHDT and CDR2 YYEEEE. CDR3 sequence: CASSLLGGPCHF.

This chain links TRBV7-9 with TRBJ2-5; the TCRdb D gene call, TRBD2, has no DNA to confirm it. This CDR3 comprises 15 residues. CDR1 and CDR2 (germline): SEHNR, FQNEAQ (reference sequence). The CDR3 loop reads CASSLGSLAGETQYF.

V gene TRBV30 combines with J gene TRBJ2-5; TCRdb gives TRBD1 as the D gene, but with no DNA this cannot be confirmed. Germline assignment: CDR1 GTSNPN and CDR2 SVGIG (reference sequence). This CDR3 region has 13 residues. The CDR3 region is CAWSRRGRSTQYF. The full variable domain, completed using reference TRBV30 and TRBJ2-5, is SQTIHQWPATLVQPVGSPLSLECTVEGTSNPNLYWYRQAAGRGLQLLFYSVGIGQISSEVPQNLSASRPQDRQFILSSKKLLLSDSGFYLCAWSRRGRSTQYFGPGTRLLVL.

The V and J genes are TRBV10-2 and TRBJ2-3. Per the germline V gene, CDR1 is WSHSY and CDR2 is SAAADI. The CDR3 consists of 17 residues. CDR3 protein: CASSENGVGVFTDTQYF.

The rearrangement joins TRBV5-1 to TRBJ2-4. The CDR3 has 16 residues. Germline CDR1 and CDR2: SGHRS and YFSETQ. CDR3: CASSLDVGTAKNIQYF.

The chain recombines TRBV3-1 with TRBJ2-1; TCRdb outputs TRBD1, but without DNA this stays unchecked. In germline, CDR1 is LGHDT, CDR2 YNNKEL (reference sequence). This CDR3 region has 16 residues. Here the CDR3 reads CASSQIRDKGHNEQFF.

The chain recombines TRBV4-1 with TRBJ2-7. The CDR3 sequence is 16 residues long. The V gene's germline CDR1 is MGHRA and CDR2 YSYEKL. The CDR3 here is CASSPLHSGGYHEQYF.

The chain is built from TRBV12-3 or TRBV12-4 and TRBJ2-5; TCRdb proposes TRBD2, but this gene call is untestable without DNA. The CDR3 has 14 amino acids. This CDR3 is CASRPSGGQETQYF.